These T cell receptor beta chains were read from a single sample in a study of blood T cell repertoires in COVID-19. Sequenced by immunoSEQ multiplex PCR; TCRdb stores in-frame clones only, minus some. The table has around 150,000 clones, around 80% seen once. The source material was peripheral blood. These receptors were taken from a woman of 80 years or more with active or convalescent COVID-19. CDR3s include the opening cysteine and the closing phenylalanine or tryptophan. The order of the fields is V gene, D gene, clone size, J gene, CDR3 protein, CDR3 DNA. The D gene is left open where the match is weak. Expanded clones are given a class, and other clones once, few, many or no size at all.

>TRBV5-6|TRBD1|NA|TRBJ2-3
CASSFNPQGSTDTQYF
TGTGCCAGCAGCTTCAACCCACAGGGGAGCACAGATACGCAGTATTTT
>TRBV6-5|NA|many|TRBJ1-5
CASSYMGHNQPQHF
TGTGCCAGCAGTTACATGGGCCACAATCAGCCCCAGCATTTT
>TRBV5-5|NA|NA|TRBJ2-2
CASSSMQGRNTGELFF
TGTGCCAGCAGCAGTATGCAGGGGAGGAACACCGGGGAGCTGTTTTTT
>TRBV9|NA|NA|TRBJ2-3
CASSVVLSTDTQYF
TGTGCCAGCAGCGTAGTCCTCAGCACAGATACGCAGTATTTT
>TRBV5-1|NA|NA|TRBJ1-2
CASSTTDNYGYTF
TGCGCCAGCAGCACGACTGATAACTATGGCTACACCTTC
>TRBV6-6|NA|NA|TRBJ1-1
CASSPWARRVSGTEAFF
TGTGCCAGCAGTCCTTGGGCCAGGAGGGTTTCGGGGACTGAAGCTTTCTTT
>TRBV19|NA|once|TRBJ1-1
CASSIDVGGRAFF
TGTGCCAGTAGTATAGATGTCGGGGGGCGAGCTTTCTTT
>TRBV7-7|NA|NA|TRBJ1-5
CASSFPGQGGGNQPQHF
TGTGCTAGCAGCTTCCCAGGGCAAGGTGGGGGCAATCAGCCCCAGCATTTT
>TRBV7-2|NA|NA|TRBJ1-1
CASSLEALGRNTEAFF
TGTGCCAGCAGCTTAGAGGCCCTGGGCCGCAACACTGAAGCTTTCTTT
>TRBV2|TRBD1|NA|TRBJ2-1
CASRAGQGSYNEQFF
TGTGCCAGCAGGGCGGGACAGGGATCCTACAATGAGCAGTTCTTC
>TRBV15|NA|NA|TRBJ2-1
CATSRDRTIQFF
TGTGCCACCAGCAGAGATCGGACAATCCAGTTCTTC
>TRBV28|NA|NA|TRBJ2-2
CASSYLGALNTGELFF
TGTGCCAGCAGTTACCTTGGGGCCCTAAACACCGGGGAGCTGTTTTTT
>TRBV18|TRBD1|NA|TRBJ2-3
CASSPLSRTGGVDTQYF
TGTGCCAGCTCACCTTTATCCCGGACAGGGGGAGTAGATACGCAGTATTTT
>TRBV28|TRBD1|NA|TRBJ1-4
CASSSLGQGLADEKLFF
TGTGCCAGCAGTTCCCTTGGACAGGGGCTAGCTGATGAAAAACTGTTTTTT
>TRBV18|TRBD1|once|TRBJ2-7
CASSPETGSYEQYF
TGTGCCAGCTCACCAGAGACAGGGTCGTACGAGCAGTACTTC
>TRBV6-1|NA|NA|TRBJ2-2
CASSEVVSYTGELFF
TGTGCCAGCAGTGAAGTCGTGAGCTACACCGGGGAGCTGTTTTTT
>TRBV7-8|NA|NA|TRBJ2-5
CASSPPQETQYF
TGTGCCAGCAGCCCTCCCCAAGAGACCCAGTACTTC
>TRBV19|NA|NA|TRBJ1-2
CASSIILGSGGYTF
TGTGCCAGTAGTATAATTTTGGGCAGCGGGGGCTACACCTTC
>TRBV19|NA|NA|TRBJ2-1
CASSRVQGRGNEQFF
TGTGCCAGTAGTAGGGTGCAGGGTCGAGGCAATGAGCAGTTCTTC
>TRBV14|TRBD1|NA|TRBJ1-2
CASSQTGGAEVANYGYTF
TGTGCCAGCAGCCAAACAGGGGGCGCAGAGGTAGCTAACTATGGCTACACCTTC
>TRBV19|NA|few|TRBJ1-2
CASSGPRGENARGYTF
TGTGCCAGTAGTGGGCCCAGGGGTGAGAACGCTAGGGGCTACACCTTC
>TRBV4-3|NA|NA|TRBJ2-2
CASSQDYGVANTGELFF
TGCGCCAGCAGCCAAGATTACGGGGTGGCGAACACCGGGGAGCTGTTTTTT
>TRBV27|NA|NA|TRBJ2-1
CASSSKGTYYNEQFF
TGTGCCAGCAGTTCTAAAGGGACTTACTACAATGAGCAGTTCTTC
>TRBV27|NA|NA|TRBJ1-2
CASSLSGGGNYGYTF
TGTGCCAGCAGTTTATCGGGAGGTGGGAACTATGGCTACACCTTC
>TRBV7-3|NA|NA|TRBJ1-1
CASSPPGGTEAFF
TGTGCCAGCTCTCCCCCCGGGGGAACTGAAGCTTTCTTT
>TRBV6-6|TRBD1|few|TRBJ2-7
CASMGQGAYEQYF
TGTGCCAGTATGGGACAGGGGGCGTACGAGCAGTACTTC
>TRBV7-8|TRBD1|once|TRBJ1-2
CASSPIGTGIGGYTF
TGTGCCAGCAGCCCGATAGGGACAGGGATCGGTGGCTACACCTTC
>TRBV5-4|TRBD1|NA|TRBJ2-2
CASSKGTGAGTGELFF
TGTGCCAGCAGCAAGGGGACAGGGGCCGGCACCGGGGAGCTGTTTTTT
>TRBV28|NA|NA|TRBJ1-1
CASISGGKNTEAFF
TGTGCCAGCATCTCAGGAGGGAAGAACACTGAAGCTTTCTTT
>TRBV6-2/TRBV6-3|TRBD1|NA|TRBJ2-2
CASSYYRGQLPGELFF
TGTGCCAGCAGTTACTACAGGGGACAATTACCCGGGGAGCTGTTTTTT
>TRBV4-2|NA|NA|TRBJ2-7
CASSQEETGQGTYEQYF
TGTGCCAGCAGCCAAGAGGAAACGGGTCAAGGCACCTACGAGCAGTACTTC
>TRBV5-1|NA|NA|TRBJ2-7
CASSLGAYEQYF
TGCGCCAGCAGCTTGGGAGCTTACGAGCAGTACTTC
>TRBV19|NA|NA|TRBJ1-6
CASSMSGLNSPLHF
TGTGCCAGTAGTATGTCAGGCTTGAATTCACCCCTCCACTTT
>TRBV30|NA|NA|TRBJ1-1
CAWSVSRLTEAFF
TGTGCCTGGAGTGTATCCCGACTCACTGAAGCTTTCTTT
>TRBV19|NA|NA|TRBJ1-4
CARRKQLRVEKLFF
TGTGCCAGGCGAAAACAGCTCCGCGTTGAAAAACTGTTTTTT
>TRBV4-1|NA|NA|TRBJ1-4
CASSQVGGSFYEKLFF
TGCGCCAGCAGCCAAGTGGGGGGTAGCTTTTATGAAAAACTGTTTTTT
>TRBV11-3|TRBD1|NA|TRBJ2-3
CASSFGTGPTDTQYF
TGTGCCAGCAGCTTCGGGACAGGGCCCACAGATACGCAGTATTTT
>TRBV10-3|TRBD2|once|TRBJ2-1
CAISSGGEEFF
TGTGCCATCAGTAGCGGGGGGGAGGAGTTCTTC
>TRBV13|TRBD2|few|TRBJ2-1
CASSPVGTSGRSEQFF
TGTGCCAGCAGCCCCGTCGGGACTAGCGGGAGGAGTGAGCAGTTCTTC
>TRBV5-6|NA|NA|TRBJ2-3
CASSFMGSTDTQYF
TGTGCCAGCAGCTTTATGGGCAGCACAGATACGCAGTATTTT
>TRBV4-1|NA|NA|TRBJ2-1
CASSQDERTTYNEQFF
TGCGCCAGCAGCCAAGATGAGCGAACTACCTACAATGAGCAGTTCTTC
>TRBV28|NA|NA|TRBJ1-4
CASSLTQGWEKLFF
TGTGCCAGCAGTTTAACGCAGGGGTGGGAAAAACTGTTTTTT
>TRBV12-5|NA|NA|TRBJ1-5
CASGSGVQPQHF
TGTGCTAGTGGTTCAGGGGTTCAGCCCCAGCATTTT
>TRBV27|TRBD1|NA|TRBJ1-6
CASSGQGGSPLHF
TGTGCCAGCAGTGGACAGGGCGGTTCACCCCTCCACTTT
>TRBV9|TRBD1|NA|TRBJ1-1
CASSAAGGALNTEAFF
TGTGCCAGCAGCGCCGCAGGGGGCGCTTTGAACACTGAAGCTTTCTTT